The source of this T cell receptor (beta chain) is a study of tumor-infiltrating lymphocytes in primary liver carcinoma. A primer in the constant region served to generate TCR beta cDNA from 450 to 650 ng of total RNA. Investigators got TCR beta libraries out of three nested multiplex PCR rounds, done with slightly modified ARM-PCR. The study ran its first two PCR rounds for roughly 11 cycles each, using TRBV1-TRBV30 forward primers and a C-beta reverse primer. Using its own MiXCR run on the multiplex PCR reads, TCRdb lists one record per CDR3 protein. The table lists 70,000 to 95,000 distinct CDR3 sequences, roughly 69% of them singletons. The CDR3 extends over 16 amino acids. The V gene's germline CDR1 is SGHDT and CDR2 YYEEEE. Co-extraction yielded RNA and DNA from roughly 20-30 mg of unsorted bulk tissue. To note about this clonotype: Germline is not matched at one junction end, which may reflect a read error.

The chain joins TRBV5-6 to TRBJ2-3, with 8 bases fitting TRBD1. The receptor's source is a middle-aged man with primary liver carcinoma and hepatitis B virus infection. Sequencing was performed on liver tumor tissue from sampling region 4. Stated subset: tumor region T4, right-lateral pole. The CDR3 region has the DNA TGTGTCAGCAGCCGGAGGACAGGGAGAGCCTTAGGTACGCAGTATTTT. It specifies CVSSRRTGRALGTQYF.